Listed here is a single TCR beta chain. Source study methods: The authors estimated nucleated cell counts from reference gene primer amplification. Assay: immunoSEQ multiplex PCR; the TCRdb copy retains only in-frame clones and omits some. That table furnishes V, J and clone size, whereas the DNA furnished D and trimming. The sample shows 190,000 or so clones, around nine tenths of them seen only once. This sample stems from a study of blood T cell repertoires in COVID-19. V was pared by 5 bases and J by 4 bases, with 23 bases between. The CDR3 totals 17 residues. The germline CDR1 and CDR2 sequences are SGHAT and FQNNGV.

The sample comprised peripheral blood. This clonotype was sampled from a woman aged 18-29 years who had recovered from COVID-19. The V and J genes are TRBV11-2 and TRBJ1-2, with D possibly TRBD1 on 6 matching bases. DNA of the CDR3: TGTGCCAGCAGCCCGCCACCTTCTTACAGGGCCGGCTATGGCTACACCTTC. Its protein product is CASSPPPSYRAGYGYTF.